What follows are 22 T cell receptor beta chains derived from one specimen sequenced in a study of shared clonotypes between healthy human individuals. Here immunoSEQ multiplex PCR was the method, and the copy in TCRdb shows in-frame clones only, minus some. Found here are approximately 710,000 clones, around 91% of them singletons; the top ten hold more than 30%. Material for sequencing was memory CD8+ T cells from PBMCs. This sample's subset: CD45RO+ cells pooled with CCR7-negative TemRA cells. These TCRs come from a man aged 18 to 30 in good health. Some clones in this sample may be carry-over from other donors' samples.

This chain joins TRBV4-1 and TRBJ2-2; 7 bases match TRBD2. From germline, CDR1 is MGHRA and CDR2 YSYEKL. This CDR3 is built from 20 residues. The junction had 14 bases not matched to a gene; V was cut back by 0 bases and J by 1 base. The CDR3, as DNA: TGCGCCAGCAGCCAAGACGGACGGACGCGGGGGAGACGGAACACCGGGGAGCTGTTTTTT. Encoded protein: CASSQDGRTRGRRNTGELFF.

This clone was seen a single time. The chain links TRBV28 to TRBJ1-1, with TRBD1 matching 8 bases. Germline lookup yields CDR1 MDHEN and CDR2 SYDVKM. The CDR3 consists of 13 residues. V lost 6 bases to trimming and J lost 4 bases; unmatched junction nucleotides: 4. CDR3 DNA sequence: TGTGCCAGCAGCCAGACAGGGGCCACTGAAGCTTTCTTT. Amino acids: CASSQTGATEAFF.

Here the CDR3 reads CASRRTGEDKNIQYF. The CDR3 DNA sequence: TGTGCCAGCAGAAGGACAGGGGAGGACAAAAACATTCAGTACTTC. This chain joins TRBV28 and TRBJ2-4; TRBD1 matches 9 bases. CDR1 MDHEN and CDR2 SYDVKM come from the germline V gene. This CDR3 comprises 15 residues. J lost 3 bases, V lost 6 bases, and 6 bases had no gene match.

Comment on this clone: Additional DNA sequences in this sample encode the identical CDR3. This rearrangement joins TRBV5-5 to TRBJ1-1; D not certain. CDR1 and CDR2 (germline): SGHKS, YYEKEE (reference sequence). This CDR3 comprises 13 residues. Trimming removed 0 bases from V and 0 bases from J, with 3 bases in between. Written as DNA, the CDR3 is TGTGCCAGCAGCTTGGACGTGAACACTGAAGCTTTCTTT. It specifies CASSLDVNTEAFF.

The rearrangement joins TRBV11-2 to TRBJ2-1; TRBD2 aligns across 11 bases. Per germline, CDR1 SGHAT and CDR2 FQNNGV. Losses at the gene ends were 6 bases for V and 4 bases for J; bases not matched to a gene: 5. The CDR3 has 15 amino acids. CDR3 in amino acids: CASSRGLAEYNEQFF. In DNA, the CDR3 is TGTGCCAGCAGTCGGGGACTAGCGGAGTACAATGAGCAGTTCTTC.

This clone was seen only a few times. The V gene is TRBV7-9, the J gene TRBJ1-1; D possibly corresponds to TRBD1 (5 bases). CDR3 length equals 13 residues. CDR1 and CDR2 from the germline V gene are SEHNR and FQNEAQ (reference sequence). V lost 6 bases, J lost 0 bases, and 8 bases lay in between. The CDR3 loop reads CASRADMNTEAFF. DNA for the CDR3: TGTGCCAGCAGGGCGGACATGAACACTGAAGCTTTCTTT.

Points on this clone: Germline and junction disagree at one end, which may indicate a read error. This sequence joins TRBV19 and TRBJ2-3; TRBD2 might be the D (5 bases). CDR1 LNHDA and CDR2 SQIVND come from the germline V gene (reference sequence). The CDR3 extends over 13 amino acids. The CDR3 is CASSRAGTDTQYF. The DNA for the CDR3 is TGTGCCAGCAGTAGAGCGGGCACAGATACGCAGTATTTT.

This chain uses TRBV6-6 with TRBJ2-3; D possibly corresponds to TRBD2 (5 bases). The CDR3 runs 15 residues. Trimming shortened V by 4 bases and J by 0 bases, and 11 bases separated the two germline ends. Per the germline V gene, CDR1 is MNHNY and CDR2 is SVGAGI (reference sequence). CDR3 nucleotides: TGTGCCAGCAGTTCGGAGCGGACTAGCACAGATACGCAGTATTTT. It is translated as CASSSERTSTDTQYF.

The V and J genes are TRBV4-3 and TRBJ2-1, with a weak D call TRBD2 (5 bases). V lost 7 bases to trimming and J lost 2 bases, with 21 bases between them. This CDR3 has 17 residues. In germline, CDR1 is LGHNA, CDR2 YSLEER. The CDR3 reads CASTWASKGAPYNEQFF. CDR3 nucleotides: TGCGCCAGCACTTGGGCCTCCAAGGGAGCCCCCTACAATGAGCAGTTCTTC.

CDR3 sequence (DNA): TGTGCCAGTAGTATCGCGGGGGCGGGAGACTTTTACAATGAGCAGTTCTTC. This translates into CASSIAGAGDFYNEQFF. This chain links TRBV19 with TRBJ2-1; D is perhaps TRBD2 (7 bases). The ends were cut back, 3 bases at V and 4 bases at J, with 19 bases in the middle. The CDR3 contains 17 residues. Germline V gene lookup returns CDR1 LNHDA and CDR2 SQIVND (reference sequence).

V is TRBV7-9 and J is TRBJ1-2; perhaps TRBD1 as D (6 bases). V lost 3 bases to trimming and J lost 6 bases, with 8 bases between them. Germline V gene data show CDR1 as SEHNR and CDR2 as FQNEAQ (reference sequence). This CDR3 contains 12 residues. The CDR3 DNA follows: TGTGCCAGCAGCTTTTACAGGGATGGCTACACCTTC. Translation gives CASSFYRDGYTF.

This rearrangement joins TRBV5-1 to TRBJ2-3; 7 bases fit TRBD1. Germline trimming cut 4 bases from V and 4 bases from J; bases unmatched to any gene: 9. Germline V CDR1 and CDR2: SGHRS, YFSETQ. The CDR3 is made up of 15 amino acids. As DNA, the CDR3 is TGCGCCAGCAGCACCTCAGGGGGTAGACCAGATACGCAGTATTTT. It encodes CASSTSGGRPDTQYF.

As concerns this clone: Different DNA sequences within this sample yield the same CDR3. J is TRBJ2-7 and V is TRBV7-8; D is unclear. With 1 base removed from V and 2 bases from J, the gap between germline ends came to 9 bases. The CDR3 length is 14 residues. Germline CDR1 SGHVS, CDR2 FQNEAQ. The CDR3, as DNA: TGTGCCAGCAGCTTAGAAGGCGGACCCTACGAGCAGTACTTC. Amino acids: CASSLEGGPYEQYF.

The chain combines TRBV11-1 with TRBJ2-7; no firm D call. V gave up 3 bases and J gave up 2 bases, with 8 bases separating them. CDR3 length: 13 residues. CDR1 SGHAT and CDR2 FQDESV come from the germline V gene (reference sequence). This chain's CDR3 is CASSFSSTYEQYF. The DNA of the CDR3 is TGTGCCAGCAGCTTTAGTAGTACCTACGAGCAGTACTTC.

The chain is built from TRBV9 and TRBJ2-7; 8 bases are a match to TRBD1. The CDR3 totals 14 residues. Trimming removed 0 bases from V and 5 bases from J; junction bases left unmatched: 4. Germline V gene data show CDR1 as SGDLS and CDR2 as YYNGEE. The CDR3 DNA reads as TGTGCCAGCAGCGTAGGGGCGACAGGGGACGAGCAGTACTTC. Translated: CASSVGATGDEQYF.

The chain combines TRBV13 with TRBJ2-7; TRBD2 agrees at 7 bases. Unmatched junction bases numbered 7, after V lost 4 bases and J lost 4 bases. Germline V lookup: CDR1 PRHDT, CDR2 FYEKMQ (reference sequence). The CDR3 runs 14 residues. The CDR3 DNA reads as TGTGCCAGCAGCTCCAGCGGGGCGGTTTACGAGCAGTACTTC. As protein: CASSSSGAVYEQYF. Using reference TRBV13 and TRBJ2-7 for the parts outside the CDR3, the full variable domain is AAGVIQSPRHLIKEKRETATLKCYPIPRHDTVYWYQQGPGQDPQFLISFYEKMQSDKGSIPDRFSAQQFSDYHSELNMSSLELGDSALYFCASSSSGAVYEQYFGPGTRLTVT.

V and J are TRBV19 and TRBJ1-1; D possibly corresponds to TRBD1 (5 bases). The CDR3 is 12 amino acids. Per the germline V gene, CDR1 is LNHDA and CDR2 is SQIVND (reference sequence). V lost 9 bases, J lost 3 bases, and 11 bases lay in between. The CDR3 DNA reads TGTGCCAGCGGGGGGTTGGACACTGAAGCTTTCTTT. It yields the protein CASGGLDTEAFF.

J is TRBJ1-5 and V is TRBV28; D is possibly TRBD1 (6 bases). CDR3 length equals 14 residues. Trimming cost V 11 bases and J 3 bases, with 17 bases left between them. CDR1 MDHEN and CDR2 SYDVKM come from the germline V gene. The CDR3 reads CADAARGFNQPQHF. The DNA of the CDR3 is TGTGCCGATGCGGCCAGGGGATTCAATCAGCCCCAGCATTTT.

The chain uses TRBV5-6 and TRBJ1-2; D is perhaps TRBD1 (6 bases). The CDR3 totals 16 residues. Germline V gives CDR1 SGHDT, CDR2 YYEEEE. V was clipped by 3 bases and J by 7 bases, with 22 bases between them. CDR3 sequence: CASSSSTGGRVSGYTF. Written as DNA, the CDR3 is TGTGCCAGCAGCTCCTCGACGGGGGGGCGCGTGTCTGGCTACACCTTC.

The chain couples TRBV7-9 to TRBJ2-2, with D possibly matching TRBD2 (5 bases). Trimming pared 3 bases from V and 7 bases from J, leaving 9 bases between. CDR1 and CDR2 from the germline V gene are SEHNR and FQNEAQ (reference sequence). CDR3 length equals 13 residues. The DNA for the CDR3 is TGTGCCAGCAGCTTCAGCGAGGGCGGGGAGCTGTTTTTT. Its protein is CASSFSEGGELFF.

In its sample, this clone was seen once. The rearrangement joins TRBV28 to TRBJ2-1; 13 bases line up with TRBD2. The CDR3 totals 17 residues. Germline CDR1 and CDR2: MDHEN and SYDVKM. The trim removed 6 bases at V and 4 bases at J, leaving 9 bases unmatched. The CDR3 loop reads CASRHTSGRATYNEQFF. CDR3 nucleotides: TGTGCCAGCAGACATACTAGCGGGAGGGCCACGTACAATGAGCAGTTCTTC.

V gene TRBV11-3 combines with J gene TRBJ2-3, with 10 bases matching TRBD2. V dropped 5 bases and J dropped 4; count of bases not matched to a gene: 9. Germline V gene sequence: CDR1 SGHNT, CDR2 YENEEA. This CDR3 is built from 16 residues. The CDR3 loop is CASSGRTSGSSDTQYF. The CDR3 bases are TGTGCCAGCAGCGGGCGGACTAGCGGATCCTCAGATACGCAGTATTTT. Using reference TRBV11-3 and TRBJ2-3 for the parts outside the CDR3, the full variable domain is EAGVVQSPRYKIIEKKQPVAFWCNPISGHNTLYWYLQNLGQGPELLIRYENEEAVDDSQLPKDRFSAERLKGVDSTLKIQPAELGDSAVYLCASSGRTSGSSDTQYFGPGTRLTVL.